This T cell receptor beta chain stems from a study of blood T cell repertoires in COVID-19. Germline V gene lookup returns CDR1 SGHRS and CDR2 YFSETQ. The CDR3 is made up of 13 amino acids. With 7 bases clipped from V and 2 bases from J, the junction kept 3 bases outside the gene matches. Study processing details: Reference gene primers were amplified, and this amplification served to estimate nucleated cell counts. Using immunoSEQ multiplex PCR, the repertoire was profiled, and TCRdb retains in-frame clones only, with some absent. V and J calls and clone size are as listed in that table; D and trimming were resolved from the DNA. This table holds approximately 94,000 clones, 85% to 90% found once. This clone was seen a single time.

The TCR sequence derives from a woman in her 70s with acute or convalescent COVID-19. Sequencing used peripheral blood. This chain links TRBV5-1 with TRBJ2-5; 9 bases are shared with TRBD1. The CDR3 reads CASGTGNQETQYF. CDR3 bases: TGCGCCAGCGGGACAGGGAATCAAGAGACCCAGTACTTC. The variable domain in full, with the rest retrieved from reference TRBV5-1 and TRBJ2-5, is KAGVTQTPRYLIKTRGQQVTLSCSPISGHRSVSWYQQTPGQGLQFLFEYFSETQRNKGNFPGRFSGRQFSNSRSEMNVSTLELGDSALYLCASGTGNQETQYFGPGTRLLVL.